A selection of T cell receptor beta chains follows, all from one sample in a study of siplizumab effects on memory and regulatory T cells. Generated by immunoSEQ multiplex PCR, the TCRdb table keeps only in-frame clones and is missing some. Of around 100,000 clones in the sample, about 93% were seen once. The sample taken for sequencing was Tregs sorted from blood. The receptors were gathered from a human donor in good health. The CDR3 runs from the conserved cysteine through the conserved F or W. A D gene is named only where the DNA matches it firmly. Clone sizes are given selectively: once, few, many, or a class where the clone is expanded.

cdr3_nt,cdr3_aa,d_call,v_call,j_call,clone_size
TGTGCCAGCAGTACCCGGGACGGCCCCAACGAGCAGTACTTC,CASSTRDGPNEQYF,.,TRBV28,TRBJ2-7,.
TGTGCCAGCAGCTTAGTGGACAGACCTTGGGATACGCAGTATTTT,CASSLVDRPWDTQYF,.,TRBV7-8,TRBJ2-3,.
TGTGCCATCAGCGGACAGGCGAACACTGAAGCTTTCTTT,CAISGQANTEAFF,TRBD1,TRBV10-3,TRBJ1-1,.
TGTGCCAGCAGCGAACAGGTTTCTCAGCCCCAGCATTTT,CASSEQVSQPQHF,.,TRBV11-3,TRBJ1-5,.
TGTGCCAGCGCGGGACAGGAAGCGTTCGGCTACACCTTC,CASAGQEAFGYTF,TRBD1,TRBV19,TRBJ1-2,once
TGTGCCAGCAGCCCGGGACTCCCGGGGGGCTACACCTTC,CASSPGLPGGYTF,.,TRBV7-9,TRBJ1-2,.
TGTGCCAGCAGTGAACGGGACAGGTCTCGCTATGGCTACACCTTC,CASSERDRSRYGYTF,TRBD1,TRBV6-1,TRBJ1-2,.
TGCGCCAGCAGCGACCGCAACTATGGCTACACCTTC,CASSDRNYGYTF,.,TRBV5-1,TRBJ1-2,.
TGCGCCAGCAGCCCAGGCCTTGGGGCCCTGACCGTCTCCTACAATGAGCAGTTCTTC,CASSPGLGALTVSYNEQFF,.,TRBV5-1,TRBJ2-1,.
TGCGCCAGCAGCCGGCGGGCGGGACAGGGGGATGACCAGTATTTT,CASSRRAGQGDDQYF,TRBD1,TRBV4-1,TRBJ2-3,.
TGTGCCAGCAGCTTAGACAGGGGTATCGCAGATACGCAGTATTTT,CASSLDRGIADTQYF,TRBD1,TRBV7-3,TRBJ2-3,.
TGTGCCAGCAGTCAACAGGGGGGGCCCTACGAGCAGTACTTC,CASSQQGGPYEQYF,.,TRBV6-1,TRBJ2-7,.
TGTGCCATCACGGACAGGGGCCTATCTGGGGCCAACGTCCTGACTTTC,CAITDRGLSGANVLTF,TRBD1,TRBV10-3,TRBJ2-6,.
TGTGCCAGCAGCCGAAGAGGGACGGCAGACAATGAAAAACTGTTTTTT,CASSRRGTADNEKLFF,.,TRBV4-2,TRBJ1-4,.
TGTGCCAGCAGCTTGGGGGGGGGAAGGACAGATACGCAGTATTTT,CASSLGGGRTDTQYF,TRBD2,TRBV5-4,TRBJ2-3,.
TGTGCCAGCAGTTTGCGGACGTCCAAAAACATTCAGTACTTC,CASSLRTSKNIQYF,.,TRBV6-5,TRBJ2-4,.
TGCGCCAGCAGCTCCACTATTGGCACTGAAGCTTTCTTT,CASSSTIGTEAFF,.,TRBV5-1,TRBJ1-1,.
TGTGCCAGCAGCTTCACCCGGTACGAGCAGTACTTC,CASSFTRYEQYF,.,TRBV2,TRBJ2-7,.
TGTGCCAGCAGCTTAGAGCGGCGACCACCCCTCCACTTT,CASSLERRPPLHF,.,TRBV11-1,TRBJ1-6,.
TGTGCCTCCAACAGGTACCCTGAAGCTTTCTTT,CASNRYPEAFF,.,TRBV30,TRBJ1-1,.
TGTGCCAGCAGCGTAGGGATCATGAACACTGAAGCTTTCTTT,CASSVGIMNTEAFF,.,TRBV9,TRBJ1-1,.
TGTGCTAGCAGCTTAATGGCGGGGCCCAGACAGACCCAGTACTTC,CASSLMAGPRQTQYF,.,TRBV7-7,TRBJ2-5,.
TGCGCCAGCAGCTTCGCCATGGGGGTCTCTGGGGCCAACGTCCTGACTTTC,CASSFAMGVSGANVLTF,.,TRBV4-1,TRBJ2-6,.
TGTGCCAGCAGTTCCCTCGGTGGGGGCTACACCTTC,CASSSLGGGYTF,.,TRBV27,TRBJ1-2,.
TGTGCCTGGAGCGCTGGGGGCGCAGGGGGCTACGAGCAGTACTTC,CAWSAGGAGGYEQYF,TRBD1,TRBV30,TRBJ2-7,.
TGTGCCAGCAGCGTATTACCGACAGCGAACCTAGCGGGAGGGCCAGACAATGAGCAGTTCTTC,CASSVLPTANLAGGPDNEQFF,TRBD2,TRBV9,TRBJ2-1,.
TGTGCCAGCAGAAATGGCAGGAACACCGGGGAGCTGTTTTTT,CASRNGRNTGELFF,.,TRBV27,TRBJ2-2,.